Detailed here is one T cell receptor beta chain. Its cognate antigen is unknown. The sample is drawn from a study of shared clonotypes between healthy human individuals. Germline assignment: CDR1 SEHNR and CDR2 FQNEAQ (reference sequence). Deletions cut 4 bases from V and 1 base from J, with 8 bases between. The CDR3 is 14 amino acids. Findings of the study overall: Few donors limited the genetic and exposure-history diversity represented.

Measured with immunoSEQ multiplex PCR; TCRdb has only the in-frame clones, and not every one. The sample has a few million clones; 85% to 95% are singletons. This chain connects TRBV7-9 to TRBJ1-3; no definite D call. The source is a man younger than 35 in good health. Some clones in this sample may be carry-over from other donors' samples. Sequencing input: naive CD4+ T cells from PBMCs. Subset noted: CD45RA+ positively selected. The CDR3 nucleotides are TGTGCCAGCAGCTCACCAATTTCTGGAAACACCATATATTTT. Residues: CASSSPISGNTIYF.